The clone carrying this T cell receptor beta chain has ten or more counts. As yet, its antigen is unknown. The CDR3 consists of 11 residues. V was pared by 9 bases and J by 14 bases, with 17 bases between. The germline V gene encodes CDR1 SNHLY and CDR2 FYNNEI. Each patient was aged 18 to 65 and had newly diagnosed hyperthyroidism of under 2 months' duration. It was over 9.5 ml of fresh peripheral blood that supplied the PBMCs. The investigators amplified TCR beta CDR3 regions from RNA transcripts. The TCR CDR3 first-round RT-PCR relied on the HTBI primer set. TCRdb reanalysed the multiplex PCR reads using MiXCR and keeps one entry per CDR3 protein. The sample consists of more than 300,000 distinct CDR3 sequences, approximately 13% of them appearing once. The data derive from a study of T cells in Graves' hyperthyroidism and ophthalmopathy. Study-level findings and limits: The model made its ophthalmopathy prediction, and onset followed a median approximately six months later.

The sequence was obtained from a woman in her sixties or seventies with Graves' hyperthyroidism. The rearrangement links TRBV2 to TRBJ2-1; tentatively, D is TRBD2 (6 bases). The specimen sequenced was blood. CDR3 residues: CASLDGLYKFF. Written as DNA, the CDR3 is TGTGCCAGTTTGGATGGACTATATAAGTTCTTC.